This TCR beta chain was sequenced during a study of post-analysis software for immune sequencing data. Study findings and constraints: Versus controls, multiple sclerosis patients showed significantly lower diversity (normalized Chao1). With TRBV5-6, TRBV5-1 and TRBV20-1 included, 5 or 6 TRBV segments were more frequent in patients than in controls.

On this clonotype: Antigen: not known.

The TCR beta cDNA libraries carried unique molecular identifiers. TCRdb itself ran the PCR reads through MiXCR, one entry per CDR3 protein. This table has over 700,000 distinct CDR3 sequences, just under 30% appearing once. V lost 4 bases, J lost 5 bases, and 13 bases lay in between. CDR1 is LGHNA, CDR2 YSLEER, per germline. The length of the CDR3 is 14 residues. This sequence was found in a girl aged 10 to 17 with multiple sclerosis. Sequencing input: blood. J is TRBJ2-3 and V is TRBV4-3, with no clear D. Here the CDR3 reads CASSPGPARDTQYF. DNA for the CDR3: TGCGCCAGCAGCCCTGGACCGGCACGAGATACGCAGTATTTT.